These T cell receptor beta chains were read from a single sample in a study of cytomegalovirus exposure and HLA in healthy donors. The protocol was immunoSEQ multiplex PCR, while the TCRdb copy is restricted to in-frame clones and leaves out a portion. Of 100,000 to 150,000 clones listed, under 80% are singletons. The sequencing input was PBMCs. These receptors were obtained from a man aged 40-49 years in good health and CMV-seropositive. Both conserved end residues are part of each CDR3.

V: TRBV19; J: TRBJ2-1; CDR3: CASSIVSGSLNNEQFF
V: TRBV11-2; J: TRBJ1-2; CDR3: CASSSELYGYTF
V: TRBV30; J: TRBJ1-3; CDR3: CAWSVPRVWLSGNTIYF
V: TRBV6-1; J: TRBJ1-5; CDR3: CASRWGTGEQPQHF
V: TRBV6-5; J: TRBJ2-3; CDR3: CASSYGTGISDTQYF
V: TRBV27; J: TRBJ2-5; CDR3: CASSSRGGQETQYF
V: TRBV19; J: TRBJ2-5; CDR3: CASSIAGRQGQETQYF
V: TRBV5-6; J: TRBJ1-5; CDR3: CASSWGPQLSNQPQHF
V: TRBV7-8; J: TRBJ2-7; CDR3: CASSAGLAGGREQYF
V: TRBV19; J: TRBJ1-1; CDR3: CASSSTGGTEAFF
V: TRBV5-5; J: TRBJ1-2; CDR3: CASSLRDSSLYGYTF
V: TRBV6-5; J: TRBJ1-1; CDR3: CASSYYGRVRTEAFF
V: TRBV19; J: TRBJ2-6; CDR3: CASSIGGTGSGANVLTF
V: TRBV11-3; J: TRBJ2-3; CDR3: CASSFGTGGGTDTQYF
V: TRBV11-1; J: TRBJ2-7; CDR3: CASSPLQSYEQYF
V: TRBV30; J: TRBJ2-7; CDR3: CAWSRGSSYEQYF